This TCR beta chain was sequenced for a study of shared clonotypes between healthy human individuals. On the study more broadly: Participating donors consisted of a couple of women and a few men aged 18 to 49. Study-wide findings and caveats: Relative to their counterparts shared across all four donors, non-shared clonotypes exhibited diminished generation probabilities. With four donors compared, 4.5% to 6.5% of naive CD4 clonotypes were shared.

The authors distributed each subset's genomic DNA evenly over several immunoSEQ plates. Libraries were prepared by immunoSEQ multiplex PCR; TCRdb keeps only in-frame clonotypes and omits some of them. The table shows nearly 2 million clones, with around 96% occurring only once. Comment on this clone: What it binds is not known.

The naive CD8 subset, CD45RO-negative cells positively selected for CCR7, excluded terminally differentiated effector memory CD45RA+ cells. With V trimmed by 2 bases and J by 3 bases, 6 bases remained unmatched. The CDR3 contains 15 residues. Germline lookup yields CDR1 SGHNT and CDR2 YYREEE (reference sequence). The clonotype comes from a man between 18 and 35 years old in good health. Sequenced sample: naive CD8+ T cells sorted from blood. The V gene is TRBV5-4, the J gene TRBJ2-7, with 9 positions matching TRBD1. CDR3 region: CASSFYGTGIYEQYF. CDR3 DNA: TGTGCCAGCAGCTTTTACGGGACAGGGATCTACGAGCAGTACTTC.